This T cell receptor beta chain was sequenced during a study of T cells in Graves' hyperthyroidism and ophthalmopathy. Study at large: Peripheral blood was collected at initial diagnosis, before any treatment.

Amplification of TCR beta CDR3 regions used RNA as the template. An initial round of RT-PCR targeting the TCR CDR3 relied on the HTBI primer set. MiXCR, run by TCRdb on the multiplex PCR reads, gives a single entry per CDR3 protein. The table shows 500,000 to 650,000 distinct CDR3 sequences, with 13% to 15% occurring only once. Germline assignment: CDR1 DFQATT and CDR2 SNEGSKA (reference sequence). J was trimmed by 4 bases and V by 1 base; bases with no gene match: 5. The CDR3 runs 14 residues. This clonotype appeared many times. These patients, aged 18 to 65, had recently diagnosed hyperthyroidism lasting under 2 months.

Sequenced material: blood. This chain uses TRBV20-1 with TRBJ2-7; TRBD2 matches 9 bases. The sequence was collected from a woman aged 35 to 49 with Graves' hyperthyroidism. The CDR3 DNA sequence: TGCAGTGCTAGAGTGGCTAGCGGGACTTACGAGCAGTACTTC. This codes for CSARVASGTYEQYF.